This T cell receptor beta chain came from a study of blood T cell repertoires in COVID-19. Looking at the study overall: Samples taken during acute and convalescent COVID-19 were collected in the United States, Italy and Spain. The analysed material was cDNA or gDNA that came from T cells, B-cell-depleted T cells, or PBMCs.

The V and J ends lost 0 bases and 9 bases respectively, with 18 bases between them. Germline assignment: CDR1 SGHVS and CDR2 FQNEAQ. The length of the CDR3 is 16 residues. Produced via immunoSEQ multiplex PCR; TCRdb's table is partial and in-frame only. The table shows fewer than 400,000 clones, with 85% to 90% occurring only once. The receptor's source is a woman aged 25-40 years with COVID-19, enrolled during active disease. This rearrangement joins TRBV7-8 to TRBJ2-1; D might be TRBD1 (7 bases). The material sequenced was peripheral blood. CDR3 protein: CASSLAGRQGGFEQFF. The DNA of the CDR3 is TGTGCCAGCAGCTTAGCTGGCCGGCAGGGGGGTTTTGAGCAGTTCTTC.